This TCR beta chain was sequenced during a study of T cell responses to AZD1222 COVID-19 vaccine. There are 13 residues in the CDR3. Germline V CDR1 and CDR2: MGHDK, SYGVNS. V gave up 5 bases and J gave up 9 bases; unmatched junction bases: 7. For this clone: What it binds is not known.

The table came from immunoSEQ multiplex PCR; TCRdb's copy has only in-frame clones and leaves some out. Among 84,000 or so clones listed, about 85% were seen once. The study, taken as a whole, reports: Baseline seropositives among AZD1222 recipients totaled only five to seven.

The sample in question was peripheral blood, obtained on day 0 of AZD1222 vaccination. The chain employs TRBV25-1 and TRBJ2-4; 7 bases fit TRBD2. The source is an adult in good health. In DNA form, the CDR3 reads TGTGCCAGCAGTCCTGCGGGAGCCCCCATTCAGTACTTC. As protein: CASSPAGAPIQYF.